The 20 T cell receptor beta chains below were found in one sample sequenced in a study of T-cell reconstitution after alpha-beta-depleted transplantation in children. Researchers prepared the TCRbeta library using unique molecular identifiers, the study reports. A single record per CDR3 protein comes from TCRdb applying MiXCR to the PCR reads. The data contain more than 550,000 distinct CDR3 sequences, roughly a tenth of them seen just once; the ten biggest clones take up about 4%. Source: PBMCs from the stem cell graft donor, taken from the stem cell graft. These receptors were collected from a human donor who donated a stem cell graft to a child with acute myeloid leukemia.

This clonotype was seen many times. This chain uses TRBV3-1 with TRBJ2-3; D not resolved. Germline CDR1 is LGHDT and CDR2 is YNNKEL (reference sequence). The V end lost 0 bases, the J end lost 6 bases, and 10 bases lay between the germline ends. This CDR3 has 14 residues. The CDR3 DNA reads TGTGCCAGCAGCCAAGAAATCAGGCGTGATACGCAGTATTTT. Protein: CASSQEIRRDTQYF.

This clonotype was recorded at least ten times. This rearrangement joins TRBV5-4 to TRBJ2-1; tentatively, D is TRBD1 or TRBD2 (5 bases each). Germline V lookup: CDR1 SGHNT, CDR2 YYREEE (reference sequence). CDR3 length equals 12 residues. Trimming took 4 bases from V and 10 from J, leaving 12 bases between them. The CDR3 spells CASSRGLGEQFF. For the CDR3, the DNA is TGTGCCAGCAGCCGGGGCTTAGGGGAGCAGTTCTTC.

The table lists this clonotype with many counts. This chain uses TRBV6-2 or TRBV6-3 with TRBJ2-3; D is perhaps TRBD1 or TRBD2 (5 bases each). V was clipped by 2 bases and J by 7 bases, with 13 bases between them. The CDR3 has 14 residues. The V gene's germline CDR1 is MNHEY and CDR2 SVGEGT. The CDR3 protein is CASSYGGNRNTQYF. CDR3 coding DNA: TGTGCCAGCAGTTACGGGGGTAATAGGAATACGCAGTATTTT.

The gene calls are TRBV29-1 and TRBJ2-1; D is possibly TRBD2 (5 bases). Germline V gene sequence: CDR1 SQVTM, CDR2 ANQGSEA. This CDR3 has 15 residues. V was trimmed by 3 bases and J by 7 bases, leaving 19 bases between them. CDR3 bases: TGCAGCGTTGACGAGGGCCGTGATGGGTCAAATGAGCAGTTCTTC. This sequence encodes CSVDEGRDGSNEQFF.

The chain has TRBV9 and TRBJ1-2, with D maybe TRBD1 (5 bases). Germline V lookup: CDR1 SGDLS, CDR2 YYNGEE. The CDR3 loop spans 13 amino acids. Trimming cost V 1 base and J 4 bases, with 8 bases left between them. In DNA form, the CDR3 reads TGTGCCAGCAGCGTATCTGGGGCCTATGGCTACACCTTC. Amino acids: CASSVSGAYGYTF.

This clonotype showed up many times. The genes are TRBV7-9 and TRBJ2-3, with 7 nucleotides matching TRBD2. V lost 5 bases, J lost 6 bases, and 8 bases stayed unmatched. CDR1 is SEHNR and CDR2 is FQNEAQ in the germline V gene (reference sequence). The CDR3 loop spans 14 amino acids. CDR3 amino acids: CASSVRLAADTQYF. The CDR3 DNA reads TGTGCCAGCAGCGTTCGACTAGCAGCGGATACGCAGTATTTT.

The sample holds many counts of this clonotype. The chain is built from TRBV29-1 and TRBJ2-2, with 7 bases lining up with TRBD1. Germline CDR1 is SQVTM and CDR2 is ANQGSEA. This CDR3 is built from 15 residues. V was clipped by 5 bases and J by 5 bases; unmatched bases: 11. The CDR3 loop is CSVQRQGGLTGELFF. The CDR3 bases are TGCAGCGTTCAAAGACAGGGTGGCTTGACCGGGGAGCTGTTTTTT.

There are a few counts of this clonotype. This chain links TRBV29-1 with TRBJ2-1; D may correspond to TRBD1 or TRBD2 (5 bases each). The CDR3 totals 14 residues. CDR1 SQVTM and CDR2 ANQGSEA come from the germline V gene. V shed 1 base and J shed 8 bases, with 15 bases lying between them. The CDR3 region is CSVEGTGGMDEQFF. The DNA for the CDR3 is TGCAGCGTTGAAGGTACTGGGGGAATGGATGAGCAGTTCTTC.

The V and J genes are TRBV7-2 and TRBJ1-5; weak D call: TRBD1 (5 bases). Trimming took off 5 bases at V and 8 bases at J, with 19 bases between the two ends. The CDR3 sequence is 15 residues long. Germline V gives CDR1 SGHTA, CDR2 FQGNSA. The CDR3 DNA follows: TGTGCCAGCAGCCCGCGGGGTTGGGGAGGGGAGCCCCAGCATTTT. It encodes CASSPRGWGGEPQHF.

This clonotype was counted at least ten times. The chain carries TRBV6-1 and TRBJ2-1, with 8 bases identical to TRBD1. Germline V CDR1 and CDR2: MNHNS, SASEGT. This CDR3 spans 13 amino acids. Trimming at V came to 6 bases and at J to 6 bases, leaving 4 bases not matched to a gene. CDR3 in DNA: TGTGCCAGCAGGGACAGGGCAGGCAATGAGCAGTTCTTC. Protein sequence: CASRDRAGNEQFF.

For this clonotype: An end of the junction differs from the germline gene, which may be a read error. The V call is TRBV6-2 or TRBV6-3, the J call TRBJ2-5; D uncertain. The CDR3 is made up of 10 amino acids. Germline loops: CDR1 MNHEY, CDR2 SVGEGT. CDR3 DNA: TGCAAGGGCTTTCAAGAGACCCAGTACTTC. As protein: CKGFQETQYF.

This clonotype appeared a few times. The rearrangement uses TRBV7-8 and TRBJ1-1; D gene unclear. The CDR3 is 13 residues long. Trimming cost V 4 bases and J 4 bases, with 10 bases left between them. Germline V gene sequence: CDR1 SGHVS, CDR2 FQNEAQ. The CDR3 nucleotides are TGTGCCAGCAGCTCCAATAGGGTCACTGAAGCTTTCTTT. This codes for CASSSNRVTEAFF.

In nucleotides, the CDR3 is TGCAGTGCTAGAGATTTAACAGGGTTCAATCAGCCCCAGCATTTT. As protein: CSARDLTGFNQPQHF. The chain recombines TRBV20-1 with TRBJ1-5, with a tentative D call TRBD1 (6 bases). CDR3 length: 15 residues. The germline V and J ends were trimmed by 0 bases and 3 bases, with 12 bases remaining between them. Germline V gives CDR1 DFQATT, CDR2 SNEGSKA (reference sequence).

In its sample, this clonotype was seen a few times. The gene calls are TRBV3-1 and TRBJ1-1, with D hard to call. The V gene lost 4 bases and the J gene lost 3 bases, with 9 bases spanning the gap. The CDR3 totals 13 residues. Germline lookup yields CDR1 LGHDT and CDR2 YNNKEL (reference sequence). In DNA, the CDR3 is TGTGCCAGCAGCCCCGTACGATACACTGAAGCTTTCTTT. This gives the protein CASSPVRYTEAFF.

This clonotype appeared a few times. The gene calls are TRBV28 and TRBJ2-5; D is unclear. CDR1 and CDR2 (germline): MDHEN, SYDVKM. The CDR3 contains 11 residues. Trimming cost V 8 bases and J 5 bases, with 9 bases left between them. CDR3 loop: CASSGVETQYF. The CDR3 DNA follows: TGTGCCAGCTCCGGTGTCGAGACCCAGTACTTC.

This clonotype has a count of ten or more. The V and J genes are TRBV12-3 or TRBV12-4 and TRBJ2-1; maybe TRBD1 (6 bases). This CDR3 comprises 16 residues. Trimming shortened V by 4 bases and J by 6 bases, and 19 bases separated the two germline ends. The DNA for the CDR3 is TGTGCCAGCAGTTCCCCAACAGGGTGGCGGGTCAATGAGCAGTTCTTC. This sequence encodes CASSSPTGWRVNEQFF.

The table lists this clonotype with many counts. V usage is TRBV6-2 or TRBV6-3 and J usage is TRBJ2-7; D uncertain. The germline V and J ends were trimmed by 6 bases and 5 bases, with 8 bases remaining between them. Germline CDR1 and CDR2: MNHEY and SVGEGT. The CDR3 runs to 11 residues. The CDR3 DNA is TGTGCCAGCAGCCTCAAAAACGAGCAGTACTTC. Residues: CASSLKNEQYF.

This chain uses TRBV20-1 with TRBJ2-1; 10 nucleotides match TRBD2. Looked up from germline, CDR1 is DFQATT and CDR2 is SNEGSKA (reference sequence). Losses at the gene ends were 1 base for V and 5 bases for J; bases not matched to a gene: 11. This CDR3 comprises 17 residues. The CDR3 DNA reads as TGCAGTGCTAGAGGTGCCCTCGGGACTAGCGCCAACAATGAGCAGTTCTTC. Its protein is CSARGALGTSANNEQFF.

The chain links TRBV7-6 to TRBJ2-3; D gene unclear. The CDR3 consists of 14 residues. Germline V CDR1 and CDR2: SGHVS, FNYEAQ. The ends were cut back, 2 bases at V and 2 bases at J, with 8 bases in the middle. The DNA for the CDR3 is TGTGCCAGCAGCTTAAGCGCCATCACAGATACGCAGTATTTT. Residues: CASSLSAITDTQYF.

This clonotype turned up a few times. The V and J genes are TRBV4-3 and TRBJ2-1, with D hard to call. The CDR3 contains 14 residues. Trimming removed 1 base from V and 7 bases from J, with 11 bases in between. The V gene's germline CDR1 is LGHNA and CDR2 YSLEER. As DNA, the CDR3 is TGCGCCAGCAGCCAAGTCGGCCCCACAAATGAGCAGTTCTTC. It translates to CASSQVGPTNEQFF.